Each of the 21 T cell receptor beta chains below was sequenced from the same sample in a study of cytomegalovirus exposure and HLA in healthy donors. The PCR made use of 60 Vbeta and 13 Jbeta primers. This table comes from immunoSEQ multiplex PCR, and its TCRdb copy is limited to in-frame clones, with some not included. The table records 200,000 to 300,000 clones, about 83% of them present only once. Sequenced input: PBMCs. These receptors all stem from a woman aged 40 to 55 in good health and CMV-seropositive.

The CDR3 DNA sequence: TGTGCCAGCAGCTTAGGGGGTGGCGGGAGACCTAACCCTGAGCAGTTCTTC. It translates to CASSLGGGGRPNPEQFF. The chain employs TRBV7-8 and TRBJ2-1; TRBD2 matches at 7 bases. J was trimmed by 9 bases and V by 1 base; bases with no gene match: 15. The CDR3 loop spans 17 amino acids. The germline CDR1 and CDR2 sequences are SGHVS and FQNEAQ.

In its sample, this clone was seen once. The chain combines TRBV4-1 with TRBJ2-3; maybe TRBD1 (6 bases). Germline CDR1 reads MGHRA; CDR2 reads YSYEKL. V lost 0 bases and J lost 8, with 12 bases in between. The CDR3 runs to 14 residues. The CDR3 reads CASSQDWTASTQYF. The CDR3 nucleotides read TGCGCCAGCAGCCAAGATTGGACAGCCAGTACGCAGTATTTT.

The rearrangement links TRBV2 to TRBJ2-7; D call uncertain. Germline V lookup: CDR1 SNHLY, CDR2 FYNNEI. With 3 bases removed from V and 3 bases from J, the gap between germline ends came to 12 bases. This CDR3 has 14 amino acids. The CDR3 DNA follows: TGTGCCAGCAGTGAGTCGCACAGCAACTACGAGCAGTACTTC. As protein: CASSESHSNYEQYF.

In nucleotides, the CDR3 is TGTGCCAGCAGTTTATCTTCACTAGCTTCGGGGTACTTC. It encodes CASSLSSLASGYF. The chain recombines TRBV28 with TRBJ2-7, with D perhaps matching TRBD2 (6 bases). Trimming pared 1 base from V and 12 bases from J, leaving 16 bases between. There are 13 residues in the CDR3. Germline CDR1 and CDR2: MDHEN and SYDVKM.

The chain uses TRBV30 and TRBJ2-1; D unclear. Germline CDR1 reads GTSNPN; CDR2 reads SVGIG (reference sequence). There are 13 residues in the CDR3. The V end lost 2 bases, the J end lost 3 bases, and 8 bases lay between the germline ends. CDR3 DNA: TGTGCCTGGAGTCTCTCGGGCTACAATGAGCAGTTCTTC. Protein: CAWSLSGYNEQFF.

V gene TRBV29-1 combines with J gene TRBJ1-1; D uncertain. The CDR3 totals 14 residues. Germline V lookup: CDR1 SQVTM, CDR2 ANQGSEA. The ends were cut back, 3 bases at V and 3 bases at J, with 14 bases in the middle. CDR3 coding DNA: TGCAGCGTTGATTTGCGGGGTGATCACACTGAAGCTTTCTTT. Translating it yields CSVDLRGDHTEAFF.

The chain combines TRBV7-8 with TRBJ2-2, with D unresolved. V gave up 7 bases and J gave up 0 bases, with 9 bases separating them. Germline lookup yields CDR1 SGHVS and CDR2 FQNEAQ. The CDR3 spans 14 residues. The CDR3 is CASKDTTNTGELFF. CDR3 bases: TGTGCCAGCAAAGACACGACGAACACCGGGGAGCTGTTTTTT.

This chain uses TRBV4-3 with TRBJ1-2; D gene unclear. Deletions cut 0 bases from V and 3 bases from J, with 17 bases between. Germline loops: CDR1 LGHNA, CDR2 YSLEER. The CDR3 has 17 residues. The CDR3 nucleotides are TGCGCCAGCAGCCAAGATTTAGCGGAGAGCGGGGACTATGGCTACACCTTC. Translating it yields CASSQDLAESGDYGYTF.

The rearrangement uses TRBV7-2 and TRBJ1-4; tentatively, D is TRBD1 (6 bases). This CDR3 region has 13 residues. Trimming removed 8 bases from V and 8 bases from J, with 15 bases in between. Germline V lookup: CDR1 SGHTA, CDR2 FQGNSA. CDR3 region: CASGSRGSEKLFF. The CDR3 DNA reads TGTGCCAGCGGCTCCAGGGGTAGCGAAAAACTGTTTTTT.

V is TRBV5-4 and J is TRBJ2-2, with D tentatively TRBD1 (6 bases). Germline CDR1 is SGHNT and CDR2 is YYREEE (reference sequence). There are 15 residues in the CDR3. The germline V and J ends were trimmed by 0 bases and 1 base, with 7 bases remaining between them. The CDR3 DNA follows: TGTGCCAGCAGCTTGGACAGGGAGAACACCGGGGAGCTGTTTTTT. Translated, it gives CASSLDRENTGELFF.

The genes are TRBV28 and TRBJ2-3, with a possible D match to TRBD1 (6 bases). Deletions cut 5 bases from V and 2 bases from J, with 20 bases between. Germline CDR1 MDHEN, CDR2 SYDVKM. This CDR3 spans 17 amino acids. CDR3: CASSNPGQSPLTDTQYF. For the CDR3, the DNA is TGTGCCAGCAGTAATCCGGGACAAAGCCCTCTCACAGATACGCAGTATTTT. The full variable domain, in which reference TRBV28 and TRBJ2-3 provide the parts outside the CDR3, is DVKVTQSSRYLVKRTGEKVFLECVQDMDHENMFWYRQDPGLGLRLIYFSYDVKMKEKGDIPEGYSVSREKKERFSLILESASTNQTSMYLCASSNPGQSPLTDTQYFGPGTRLTVL.

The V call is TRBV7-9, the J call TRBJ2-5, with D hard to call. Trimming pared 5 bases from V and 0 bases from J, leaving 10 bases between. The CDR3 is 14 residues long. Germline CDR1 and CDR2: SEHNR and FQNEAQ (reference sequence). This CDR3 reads CASSDLGYQETQYF. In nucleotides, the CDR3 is TGTGCCAGCAGCGATTTGGGCTACCAAGAGACCCAGTACTTC.

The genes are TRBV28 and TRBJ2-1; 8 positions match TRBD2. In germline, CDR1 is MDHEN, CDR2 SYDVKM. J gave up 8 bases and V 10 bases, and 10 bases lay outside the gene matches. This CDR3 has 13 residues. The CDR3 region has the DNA TGTGCCACCGCGGGCGGGAGGAAGGATGAGCAGTTCTTC. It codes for CATAGGRKDEQFF.

The CDR3 is CASSTGLSQHF. Here the CDR3 DNA reads TGTGCCAGTTCCACAGGTTTGTCCCAGCATTTT. The V gene is TRBV19, the J gene TRBJ1-5, with D tentatively TRBD1 (5 bases). CDR1 is LNHDA and CDR2 is SQIVND in the germline V gene (reference sequence). This CDR3 is 11 amino acids long. V was trimmed by 8 bases and J by 11 bases, leaving 13 bases between them.

The CDR3 DNA sequence: TGTGCCAGTAAGCGACAGGGCGACACTGAAGCTTTCTTT. It codes for CASKRQGDTEAFF. This chain links TRBV19 with TRBJ1-1; 7 bases are a match to TRBD1. Losses at the gene ends were 7 bases for V and 3 bases for J; bases not matched to a gene: 5. Per germline, CDR1 LNHDA and CDR2 SQIVND (reference sequence). The CDR3 totals 13 residues.

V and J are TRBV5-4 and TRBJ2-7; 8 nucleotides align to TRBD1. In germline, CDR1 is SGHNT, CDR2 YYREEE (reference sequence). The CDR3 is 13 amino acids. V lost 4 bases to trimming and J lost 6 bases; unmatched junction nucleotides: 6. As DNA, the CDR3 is TGTGCCAGCAGCGCAAGGACAGGGAGCGAGCAGTACTTC. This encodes CASSARTGSEQYF.

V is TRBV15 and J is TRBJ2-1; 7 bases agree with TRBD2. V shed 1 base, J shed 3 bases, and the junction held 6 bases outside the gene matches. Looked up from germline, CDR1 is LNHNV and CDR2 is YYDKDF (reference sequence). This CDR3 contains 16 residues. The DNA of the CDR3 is TGTGCCACCAGCAGAGGGGGGGGAGGAGACTACAATGAGCAGTTCTTC. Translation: CATSRGGGGDYNEQFF.

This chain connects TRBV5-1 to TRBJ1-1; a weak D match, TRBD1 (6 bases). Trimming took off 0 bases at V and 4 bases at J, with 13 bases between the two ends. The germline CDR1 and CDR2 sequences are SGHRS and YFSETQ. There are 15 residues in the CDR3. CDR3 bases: TGCGCCAGCAGCTTGGCCGTGGGACAAGGCACTGAAGCTTTCTTT. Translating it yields CASSLAVGQGTEAFF.

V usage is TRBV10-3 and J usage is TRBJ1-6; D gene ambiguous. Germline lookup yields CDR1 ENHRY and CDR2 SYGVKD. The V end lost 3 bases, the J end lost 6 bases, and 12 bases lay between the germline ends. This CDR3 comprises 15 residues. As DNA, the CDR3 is TGTGCCATCAGTGAATCAAAGATACTTAATTCACCCCTCCACTTT. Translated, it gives CAISESKILNSPLHF.

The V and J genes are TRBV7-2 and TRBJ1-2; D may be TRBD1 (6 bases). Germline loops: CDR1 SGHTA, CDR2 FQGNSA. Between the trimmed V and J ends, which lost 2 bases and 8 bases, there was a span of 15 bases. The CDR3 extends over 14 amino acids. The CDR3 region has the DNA TGTGCCAGCAGCTTAAGGGGGGGCTTGAAGGGCTACACCTTC. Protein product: CASSLRGGLKGYTF.

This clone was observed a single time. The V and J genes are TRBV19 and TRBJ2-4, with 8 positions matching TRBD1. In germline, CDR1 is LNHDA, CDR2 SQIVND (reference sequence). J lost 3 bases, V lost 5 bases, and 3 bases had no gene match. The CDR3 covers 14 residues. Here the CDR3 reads CASSLGQDKNIQYF. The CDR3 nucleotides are TGTGCCAGTAGTTTGGGACAGGACAAAAACATTCAGTACTTC. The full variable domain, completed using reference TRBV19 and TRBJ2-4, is DGGITQSPKYLFRKEGQNVTLSCEQNLNHDAMYWYRQDPGQGLRLIYYSQIVNDFQKGDIAEGYSVSREKKESFPLTVTSAQKNPTAFYLCASSLGQDKNIQYFGAGTRLSVL.